This TCR beta chain is from a study of tumor T cells in aggressive B-cell lymphoma. CDR1 is KGHSH, CDR2 LQKENI, per germline. CDR3 length: 14 amino acids. The V and J ends lost 2 bases and 5 bases, in that order; junction bases with no gene match: 5. This clone appeared once. Using immunoSEQ multiplex PCR, the repertoire was profiled, and TCRdb retains in-frame clones only, with some absent. Among around 10,000 clones listed, 92% were seen once. The chain employs TRBV18 and TRBJ2-7; 8 positions match TRBD1. This TCR was recovered from an adult with diffuse large B cell lymphoma. Specimen: tumor tissue. The CDR3 spells CASSPVPTGDEQYF. Written as DNA, the CDR3 is TGTGCCAGCTCACCAGTCCCGACAGGGGACGAGCAGTACTTC.